The present entry profiles one TCR beta chain with its context. Per the study methods: Reference gene primers were amplified, and this amplification served to estimate nucleated cell counts. Sequencing used immunoSEQ multiplex PCR; TCRdb keeps in-frame clones, though not all of them. Clonal size and the V and J genes are those of that table, whereas D and trimming came from the DNA. The sample carries a few hundred thousand clones, about 87% recorded once. These data are taken from a study of blood T cell repertoires in COVID-19. Overall study context: Spain, Italy and the United States supplied samples that represented acute and convalescent COVID-19.

Germline V gene data show CDR1 as LNHNV and CDR2 as YYDKDF (reference sequence). V lost 9 bases and J lost 4, with 16 bases in between. CDR3 length: 14 residues. This TCR was sampled from a man aged 40-50 years in a cohort exposed to, infected with or recovered from COVID-19 (not recorded which). The source material was PBMCs or T cells enriched from blood (not recorded which). This chain connects TRBV15 to TRBJ1-5; possibly TRBD1 for D (6 bases). The CDR3 reads CATRSRQDNQPQHF. CDR3 nucleotides: TGTGCCACGCGCTCTCGACAGGATAATCAGCCCCAGCATTTT.